This T cell receptor (beta chain) was captured by sequencing in a study of T cell responses to AZD1222 COVID-19 vaccine. The table came from immunoSEQ multiplex PCR; TCRdb's copy has only in-frame clones and leaves some out. The repertoire consists of 100,000 to 150,000 clones, with around 86% occurring once and the leading ten covering approximately 7.6%. As for this clone: The antigen is not known.

Whole-study findings and limits: Donor demographics were predominantly white British with a female majority; clonal diversity may be underestimated.

This CDR3 contains 15 residues. The junction had 4 bases not matched to a gene; V was cut back by 5 bases and J by 0 bases. Germline values: CDR1 SGHTA, CDR2 FQGNSA. The rearrangement joins TRBV7-2 to TRBJ2-4; 7 bases are a match to TRBD2. The starting material was peripheral blood, obtained on day 0 of AZD1222 vaccination. The clonotype was recovered from an adult in good health. The CDR3 spells CASSTSGGAKNIQYF. The CDR3 DNA is TGTGCCAGCAGCACCTCGGGGGGAGCCAAAAACATTCAGTACTTC. Together with reference TRBV7-2 and TRBJ2-4, the CDR3 gives the full variable domain: GAGVSQSPSNKVTEKGKDVELRCDPISGHTALYWYRQSLGQGLEFLIYFQGNSAPDKSGLPSDRFSAERTGGSVSTLTIQRTQQEDSAVYLCASSTSGGAKNIQYFGAGTRLSVL.